Sequencing of this T cell receptor (beta chain) was carried out in a study of T-cell reconstitution after alpha-beta-depleted transplantation in children. Study findings and constraints: Newly made T cells mostly supplied T-cell counts and diversity one year after transplant.

Construction of the TCRbeta library involved unique molecular identifiers. Via MiXCR, TCRdb re-called the PCR reads, giving one row per CDR3 protein. The sample shows 100,000 to 130,000 distinct CDR3 sequences, around 6.4% of them seen only once. Looked up from germline, CDR1 is MNHEY and CDR2 is SVGAGI. This CDR3 is 11 amino acids long. Trimming removed 0 bases at V and 13 bases at J, with 10 bases between. This clonotype was seen a few times. The antigen is not known. Source: PBMCs, mostly from graft donor cells, taken 360 days after TCRalphabeta/CD19-depleted stem cell transplant. This chain joins TRBV6-5 and TRBJ2-7; D uncertain. The sequence was obtained from a male patient aged 2 to 10 who had a stem cell transplant for acute lymphoblastic leukemia, so the T cells may come from the graft donor. DNA for the CDR3: TGTGCCAGCAGTTACTCGAACGCGCTTTACTTC. Its translation: CASSYSNALYF.